Shown below are 29 T cell receptor beta chains from a single sample sequenced in a study of T-cell memory formation after mild COVID-19. Using its own MiXCR run on the 5' RACE reads, TCRdb lists one record per CDR3 protein. The table has hundreds of thousands of distinct CDR3 sequences, roughly 20% seen once. The source material was PBMCs or a T cell subset sorted from them (not recorded which). The receptors originated from an adult woman who had mild COVID-19 (a few samples of this study predate the infection). Cell type and time point are not known.

This clonotype appeared a few times. The V call is TRBV15, the J call TRBJ2-5, with D tentatively TRBD1 (5 bases). V was shortened by 4 bases and J by 2 bases, with 14 bases between the two germline ends. The germline CDR1 and CDR2 sequences are LNHNV and YYDKDF (reference sequence). The CDR3 runs to 15 residues. CDR3 DNA sequence: TGTGCCACCAGCACCCTTCTGACAGCGCAAGAGACCCAGTACTTC. This translates into CATSTLLTAQETQYF.

The chain is built from TRBV9 and TRBJ1-1; TRBD1 matches at 9 bases. Germline CDR1 and CDR2: SGDLS and YYNGEE. The ends lost 1 base at V and 1 base at J; junction bases unmatched: 14. This CDR3 is built from 19 residues. CDR3 coding DNA: TGTGCCAGCAGCGTACTCCCAAACCCGGGACAGGGACCGAACACTGAAGCTTTCTTT. The encoded protein is CASSVLPNPGQGPNTEAFF.

This chain connects TRBV19 to TRBJ2-1; TRBD2 is a possible D gene (5 bases). V lost 3 bases, J lost 7 bases, and 13 bases lay in between. The germline V gene encodes CDR1 LNHDA and CDR2 SQIVND (reference sequence). The CDR3 loop spans 14 amino acids. The CDR3, as DNA: TGTGCCAGTAGTATGGTGGGAGCTGGGAATGAGCAGTTCTTC. Its translation: CASSMVGAGNEQFF.

V usage is TRBV19 and J usage is TRBJ2-7; 8 nucleotides line up with TRBD1. V dropped 6 bases and J dropped 5; count of bases not matched to a gene: 3. CDR1 and CDR2 from the germline V gene are LNHDA and SQIVND (reference sequence). The CDR3 spans 12 residues. The CDR3 region is CASSRGPHEQYF. DNA of the CDR3: TGTGCCAGTAGCAGGGGGCCCCACGAGCAGTACTTC.

This clonotype has a handful of counts. The chain joins TRBV10-3 to TRBJ2-7; D possibly corresponds to TRBD2 (6 bases). There are 14 residues in the CDR3. Germline V CDR1 and CDR2: ENHRY, SYGVKD. V was pared by 4 bases and J by 5 bases, with 15 bases between. The CDR3 protein is CAISGLFGGDEQYF. CDR3 bases: TGTGCCATCAGTGGACTTTTTGGAGGGGACGAGCAGTACTTC.

This clonotype has at least ten counts. This chain connects TRBV3-1 to TRBJ2-7; no firm D call. Per the germline V gene, CDR1 is LGHDT and CDR2 is YNNKEL (reference sequence). Trimming pared 2 bases from V and 1 base from J, leaving 9 bases between. This CDR3 spans 14 amino acids. The CDR3 DNA reads TGTGCCAGCAGCCAATTACACAATTCCTACGAGCAGTACTTC. It is translated as CASSQLHNSYEQYF.

The chain employs TRBV20-1 and TRBJ2-3; weak D call: TRBD2 (7 bases). Trimming left V 0 bases short and J 2 bases short, with 15 bases between. The germline V gene has CDR1 DFQATT and CDR2 SNEGSKA (reference sequence). The CDR3 sequence is 16 residues long. The CDR3 DNA reads as TGCAGTGCTAGAGATAGGGGGGGGTCCGTCACAGATACGCAGTATTTT. Its protein is CSARDRGGSVTDTQYF.

This clonotype has more than one count but fewer than ten. The chain uses TRBV27 and TRBJ1-1; D is possibly TRBD1 (6 bases). This CDR3 is built from 13 residues. The V gene lost 5 bases and the J gene lost 6 bases, with 13 bases spanning the gap. Germline assignment: CDR1 MNHEY and CDR2 SMNVEV (reference sequence). The CDR3 reads CASSPREGAEAFF. The CDR3 DNA is TGTGCCAGCAGTCCCCGGGAGGGGGCTGAAGCTTTCTTT.

The chain combines TRBV12-3 or TRBV12-4 with TRBJ1-2; TRBD1 might be the D (5 bases). The ends were cut back, 7 bases at V and 4 bases at J, with 13 bases in the middle. The length of the CDR3 is 13 residues. The CDR3, as DNA: TGTGCCAGCACCCGGGGGTCGTTCTATGGCTACACCTTC. Protein: CASTRGSFYGYTF.

This rearrangement joins TRBV9 to TRBJ2-3; 12 positions match TRBD2. This CDR3 contains 16 residues. The germline V gene has CDR1 SGDLS and CDR2 YYNGEE. J was trimmed by 4 bases and V by 5 bases; bases with no gene match: 8. CDR3: CASSRLAGAGADTQYF. The CDR3 bases are TGTGCCAGCAGTCGACTAGCGGGGGCAGGAGCAGATACGCAGTATTTT. Based on the CDR3 plus reference TRBV9 and TRBJ2-3, the full variable domain is DSGVTQTPKHLITATGQRVTLRCSPRSGDLSVYWYQQSLDQGLQFLIQYYNGEERAKGNILERFSAQQFPDLHSELNLSSLELGDSALYFCASSRLAGAGADTQYFGPGTRLTVL.

The chain has TRBV6-2 or TRBV6-3 and TRBJ2-3, with D perhaps TRBD2 (6 bases). Trimming stripped 6 bases from V and 3 bases from J, with 19 bases between. This CDR3 region has 16 residues. CDR1 is MNHEY, CDR2 SVGEGT, per germline. The CDR3 sequence: CASRQPRRAVTDTQYF. The CDR3, as DNA: TGTGCCAGCAGACAGCCGCGGAGGGCGGTAACAGATACGCAGTATTTT.

The rearrangement uses TRBV12-3 or TRBV12-4 and TRBJ1-6, with a tentative D call TRBD1 (5 bases). CDR3 length equals 11 residues. Between the trimmed V and J ends, which lost 7 bases and 12 bases, there was a span of 10 bases. This CDR3 is CASTRGVPLHF. CDR3 nucleotides: TGTGCCAGCACCCGGGGGGTACCCCTCCACTTT.

This clonotype was recorded only once. The rearrangement links TRBV9 to TRBJ2-6; unclear D gene. The CDR3 consists of 14 residues. Germline loops: CDR1 SGDLS, CDR2 YYNGEE. Trimming took 0 bases from V and 2 from J, leaving 3 bases between them. The CDR3 here is CASSVEAGANVLTF. CDR3 coding DNA: TGTGCCAGCAGCGTAGAGGCTGGGGCCAACGTCCTGACTTTC. Looking up the rest from reference TRBV9 and TRBJ2-6 gives the full variable domain: DSGVTQTPKHLITATGQRVTLRCSPRSGDLSVYWYQQSLDQGLQFLIQYYNGEERAKGNILERFSAQQFPDLHSELNLSSLELGDSALYFCASSVEAGANVLTFGAGSRLTVL.

This chain joins TRBV7-9 and TRBJ2-1; TRBD2 is a possible D gene (7 bases). Germline V gene sequence: CDR1 SEHNR, CDR2 FQNEAQ (reference sequence). V lost 5 bases and J 6 bases, leaving 29 bases between the germline ends. The CDR3 has 19 amino acids. CDR3 DNA: TGTGCCAGCAGCCCAGGGGTTTTGCGGGAGTCGGTTTTGGGCAATGAGCAGTTCTTC. This gives the protein CASSPGVLRESVLGNEQFF.

The chain is built from TRBV5-1 and TRBJ2-7, with no clear D. Germline V gene lookup returns CDR1 SGHRS and CDR2 YFSETQ. The CDR3 has 11 amino acids. Trimming pared 3 bases from V and 3 bases from J, leaving 4 bases between. DNA of the CDR3: TGCGCCAGCAGCTGGATCTACGAGCAGTACTTC. Its protein is CASSWIYEQYF.

The rearrangement links TRBV12-3 or TRBV12-4 to TRBJ2-3, with a weak D call TRBD2 (6 bases). Trimming shortened V by 3 bases and J by 1 base, and 8 bases separated the two germline ends. This CDR3 region has 14 residues. CDR3 residues: CASSFSSGTDTQYF. CDR3 DNA: TGTGCCAGCAGTTTCTCTAGCGGCACAGATACGCAGTATTTT.

This clonotype was counted between two and nine times. The rearrangement uses TRBV2 and TRBJ2-1, with 8 bases aligning to TRBD1. This CDR3 region has 14 residues. Trimming cost V 5 bases and J 4 bases; bases outside gene matches: 4. CDR1 is SNHLY, CDR2 FYNNEI, per germline. The CDR3 DNA follows: TGTGCCAGCAGTCCCACAGGGGGGTACAATGAGCAGTTCTTC. It is translated as CASSPTGGYNEQFF.

This clonotype came up a few times. This chain connects TRBV12-3 or TRBV12-4 to TRBJ1-6; D gene ambiguous. The CDR3 has 15 amino acids. V gave up 0 bases and J gave up 7 bases, with 10 bases separating them. The CDR3 DNA follows: TGTGCCAGCAGTTTAGCGGCAGGCCTAAATTCACCCCTCCACTTT. Protein sequence: CASSLAAGLNSPLHF.

This chain connects TRBV10-3 to TRBJ2-3, with TRBD2 matching over 8 bases. Germline lookup yields CDR1 ENHRY and CDR2 SYGVKD. V shed 3 bases and J 4 bases; nucleotides not matched to a gene: 6. The CDR3 is 15 amino acids. For the CDR3, the DNA is TGTGCCATCAGTGATTGGAGCGGGGGTCCAGATACGCAGTATTTT. As protein: CAISDWSGGPDTQYF.

This clonotype was picked up a small number of times. The chain links TRBV7-9 to TRBJ2-4, with D perhaps TRBD1 (5 bases). The V gene lost 5 bases and the J gene lost 8 bases, with 28 bases spanning the gap. This CDR3 region has 18 residues. Germline CDR1 and CDR2: SEHNR and FQNEAQ (reference sequence). Written as DNA, the CDR3 is TGTGCCAGCAGCCCGCCCGCCTTCGGCACGCCCTTCAGGGACATTCAGTACTTC. This gives the protein CASSPPAFGTPFRDIQYF.

The rearrangement joins TRBV6-6 to TRBJ2-7; D uncertain. CDR1 MNHNY and CDR2 SVGAGI come from the germline V gene (reference sequence). The V end lost 0 bases, the J end lost 4 bases, and 16 bases lay between the germline ends. The CDR3 extends over 16 amino acids. For the CDR3, the DNA is TGTGCCAGCAGTTACTCCAGGACCCTTGAAGGATACGAGCAGTACTTC. Its translation is CASSYSRTLEGYEQYF.

The V and J genes are TRBV5-4 and TRBJ2-3, with 10 positions matching TRBD2. The CDR3 sequence is 14 residues long. J gave up 5 bases and V 4 bases, and 4 bases lay outside the gene matches. Germline V gives CDR1 SGHNT, CDR2 YYREEE (reference sequence). The CDR3 loop is CASSLAGEEDTQYF. The CDR3 DNA reads TGTGCCAGCAGCCTAGCGGGAGAGGAAGATACGCAGTATTTT.

There are a few counts of this clonotype. This sequence joins TRBV7-8 and TRBJ2-1; 8 bases fit TRBD2. Germline loops: CDR1 SGHVS, CDR2 FQNEAQ. This CDR3 is built from 17 residues. Trimming removed 2 bases from V and 7 bases from J; junction bases left unmatched: 13. CDR3 sequence reads: CASSLRRSGGLGNEQFF. CDR3 DNA sequence: TGTGCCAGCAGCTTAAGGCGGAGCGGGGGATTGGGGAATGAGCAGTTCTTC.

This clonotype was observed many times. The rearrangement links TRBV20-1 to TRBJ2-3; TRBD2 might be the D (5 bases). Deletions cut 3 bases from V and 1 base from J, with 14 bases between. CDR3 length equals 15 residues. CDR1 and CDR2 from the germline V gene are DFQATT and SNEGSKA (reference sequence). DNA of the CDR3: TGCAGTGCTAGGTCGGGGAGCGGTCGCACAGATACGCAGTATTTT. Protein product: CSARSGSGRTDTQYF.

This clonotype was detected a few times. This rearrangement joins TRBV12-3 or TRBV12-4 to TRBJ2-3; possibly TRBD1 for D (5 bases). The CDR3 extends over 15 amino acids. V was trimmed by 6 bases and J by 4 bases, leaving 17 bases between them. The CDR3 DNA sequence: TGTGCCAGCAGCACATACACGACACAGGCAGATACGCAGTATTTT. Amino acid sequence: CASSTYTTQADTQYF.

This clonotype turned up a few times. The chain has TRBV4-1 and TRBJ1-4, with D tentatively TRBD1 (6 bases). With 1 base removed from V and 3 bases from J, the gap between germline ends came to 21 bases. The V gene's germline CDR1 is MGHRA and CDR2 YSYEKL. The CDR3 has 19 amino acids. DNA of the CDR3: TGCGCCAGCAGCCAAGTGGTGGGTCGGGGGGGCTCGTCTAATGAAAAACTGTTTTTT. Encoded protein: CASSQVVGRGGSSNEKLFF.

The chain joins TRBV14 to TRBJ2-7; D is possibly TRBD1 or TRBD2 (6 bases each). The V gene lost 6 bases and the J gene lost 6 bases, with 15 bases spanning the gap. The CDR3 consists of 13 residues. CDR1 is SGHDN, CDR2 FVKESK, per germline. CDR3 amino acids: CASRQGPRGEQYF. The CDR3 DNA follows: TGTGCCAGCAGACAGGGCCCGCGGGGCGAGCAGTACTTC.

This clonotype was counted between two and nine times. The chain joins TRBV12-3 or TRBV12-4 to TRBJ1-6; 9 nucleotides align to TRBD1. This CDR3 contains 15 residues. The J segment lost 7 bases and the V segment lost 6 bases, leaving 7 bases of the junction unmatched. The CDR3 DNA reads TGTGCCAGCAGCCGATCCGGGACAGGGAATTCACCCCTCCACTTT. Translated: CASSRSGTGNSPLHF.

The J gene is TRBJ2-7, the V gene TRBV5-5; D possibly corresponds to TRBD1 (6 bases). This CDR3 has 15 residues. Trimming shortened V by 1 base and J by 5 bases, and 16 bases separated the two germline ends. Germline CDR1 and CDR2: SGHKS and YYEKEE (reference sequence). In DNA form, the CDR3 reads TGTGCCAGCAGCTTGCTTGGGCAGGGGTGGGACGAGCAGTACTTC. Translating gives CASSLLGQGWDEQYF.